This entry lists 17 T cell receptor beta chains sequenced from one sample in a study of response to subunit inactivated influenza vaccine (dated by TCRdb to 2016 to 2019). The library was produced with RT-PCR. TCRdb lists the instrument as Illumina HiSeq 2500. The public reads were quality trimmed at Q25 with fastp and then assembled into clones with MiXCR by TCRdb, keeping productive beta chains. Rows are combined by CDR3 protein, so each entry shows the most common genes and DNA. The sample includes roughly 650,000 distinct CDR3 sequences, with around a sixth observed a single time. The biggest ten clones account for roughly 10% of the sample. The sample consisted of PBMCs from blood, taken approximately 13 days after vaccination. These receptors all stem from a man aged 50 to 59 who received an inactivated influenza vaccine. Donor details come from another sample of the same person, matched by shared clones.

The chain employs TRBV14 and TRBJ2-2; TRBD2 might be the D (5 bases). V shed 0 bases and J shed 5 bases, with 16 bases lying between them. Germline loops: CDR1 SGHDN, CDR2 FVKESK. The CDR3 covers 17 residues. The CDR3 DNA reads TGTGCCAGCAGCCAAGATCGTCTGAGGGTACGGACCGGGGAGCTGTTTTTT. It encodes CASSQDRLRVRTGELFF.

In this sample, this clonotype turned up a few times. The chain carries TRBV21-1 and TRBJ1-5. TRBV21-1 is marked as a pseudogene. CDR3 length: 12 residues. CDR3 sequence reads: CASSKVCQPQHF. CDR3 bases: TGTGCCAGCAGCAAAGTTTGTCAGCCCCAGCATTTT.

The CDR3 protein is CASSAGPGVYNEQFF. The DNA for the CDR3 is TGTGCCAGCAGCGCGGGACCCGGGGTCTACAATGAGCAGTTCTTC. J is TRBJ2-1 and V is TRBV5-6; D is possibly TRBD2 (6 bases). The CDR3 length is 15 residues. Between the trimmed V and J ends, which lost 4 bases and 3 bases, there was a span of 14 bases. In germline, CDR1 is SGHDT, CDR2 YYEEEE.

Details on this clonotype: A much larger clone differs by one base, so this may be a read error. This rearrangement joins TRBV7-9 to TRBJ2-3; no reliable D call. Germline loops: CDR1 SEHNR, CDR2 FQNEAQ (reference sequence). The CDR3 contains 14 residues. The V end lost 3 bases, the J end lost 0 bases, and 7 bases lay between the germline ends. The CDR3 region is CASSFPWSTDTQYF. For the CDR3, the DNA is TGTGCCAGCAGCTTCCCTTGGAGCACAGATACGCAGTATTTT.

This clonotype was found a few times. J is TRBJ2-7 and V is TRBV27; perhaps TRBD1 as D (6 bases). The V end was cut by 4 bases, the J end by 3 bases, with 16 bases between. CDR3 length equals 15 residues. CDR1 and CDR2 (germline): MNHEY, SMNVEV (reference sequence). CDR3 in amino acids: CASSSGHRAVYEQYF. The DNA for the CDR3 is TGTGCCAGCAGTTCGGGACATCGGGCGGTCTACGAGCAGTACTTC.

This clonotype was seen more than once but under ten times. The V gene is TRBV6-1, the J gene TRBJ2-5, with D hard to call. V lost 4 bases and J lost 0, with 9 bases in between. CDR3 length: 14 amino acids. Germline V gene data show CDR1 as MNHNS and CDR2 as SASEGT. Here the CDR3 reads CASSATWYQETQYF. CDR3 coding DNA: TGTGCCAGCAGTGCGACATGGTACCAAGAGACCCAGTACTTC.

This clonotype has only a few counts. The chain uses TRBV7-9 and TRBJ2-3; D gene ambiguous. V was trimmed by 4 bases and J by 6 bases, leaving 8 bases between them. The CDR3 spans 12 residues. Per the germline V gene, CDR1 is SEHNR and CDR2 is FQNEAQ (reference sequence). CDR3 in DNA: TGTGCCAGCAGCTCCTCTAGGGATACGCAGTATTTT. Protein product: CASSSSRDTQYF.

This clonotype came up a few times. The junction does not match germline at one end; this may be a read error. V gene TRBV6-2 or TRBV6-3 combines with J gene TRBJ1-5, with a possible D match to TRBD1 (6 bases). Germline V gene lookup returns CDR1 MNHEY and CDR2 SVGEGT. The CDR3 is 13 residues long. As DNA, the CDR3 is TGTGCCAGCAGGCCTACGGCGGACAGAACGATTACTTTT. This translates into CASRPTADRTITF.

The CDR3 reads CASSQGYGGSSYEQYF. As DNA, the CDR3 is TGCGCCAGCAGCCAAGGGTACGGGGGGAGCTCCTACGAGCAGTACTTC. V usage is TRBV4-3 and J usage is TRBJ2-7, with 7 bases lining up with TRBD2. Germline V gene lookup returns CDR1 LGHNA and CDR2 YSLEER. This CDR3 has 16 residues. Trimming took 1 base from V and 0 from J; bases not matched to a gene: 6.

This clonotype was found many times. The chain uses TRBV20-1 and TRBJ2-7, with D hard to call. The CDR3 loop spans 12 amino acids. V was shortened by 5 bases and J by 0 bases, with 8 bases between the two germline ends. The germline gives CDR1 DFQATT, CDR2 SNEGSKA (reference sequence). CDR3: CSAEWSSYEQYF. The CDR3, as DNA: TGCAGTGCTGAATGGAGCTCCTACGAGCAGTACTTC.

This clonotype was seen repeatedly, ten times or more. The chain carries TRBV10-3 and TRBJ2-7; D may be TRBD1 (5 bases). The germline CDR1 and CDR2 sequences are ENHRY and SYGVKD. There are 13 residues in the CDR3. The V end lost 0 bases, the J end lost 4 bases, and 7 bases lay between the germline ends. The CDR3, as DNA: TGTGCCATCAGTGAGTCGAAGGGGTACGAGCAGTACTTC. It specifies CAISESKGYEQYF.

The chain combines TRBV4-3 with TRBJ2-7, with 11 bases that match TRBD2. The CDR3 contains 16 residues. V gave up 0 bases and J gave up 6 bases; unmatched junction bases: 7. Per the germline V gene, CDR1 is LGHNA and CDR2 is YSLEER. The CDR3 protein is CASSQDGASGRLEQYF. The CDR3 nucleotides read TGCGCCAGCAGCCAAGATGGGGCTAGCGGGAGGCTCGAGCAGTACTTC.

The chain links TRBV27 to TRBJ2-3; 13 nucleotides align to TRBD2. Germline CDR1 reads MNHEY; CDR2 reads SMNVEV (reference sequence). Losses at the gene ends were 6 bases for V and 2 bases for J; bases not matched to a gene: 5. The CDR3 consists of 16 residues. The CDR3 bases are TGTGCCAGCAGCGGGACTAGCGGGGCCCCCACAGATACGCAGTATTTT. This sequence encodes CASSGTSGAPTDTQYF.

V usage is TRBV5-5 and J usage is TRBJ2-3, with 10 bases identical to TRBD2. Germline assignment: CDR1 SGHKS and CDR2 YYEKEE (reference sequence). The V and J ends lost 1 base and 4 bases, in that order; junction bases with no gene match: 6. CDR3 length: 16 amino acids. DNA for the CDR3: TGTGCCAGCAGCTTGTATGCTAGCGGGGGTGCAGATACGCAGTATTTT. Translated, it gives CASSLYASGGADTQYF.

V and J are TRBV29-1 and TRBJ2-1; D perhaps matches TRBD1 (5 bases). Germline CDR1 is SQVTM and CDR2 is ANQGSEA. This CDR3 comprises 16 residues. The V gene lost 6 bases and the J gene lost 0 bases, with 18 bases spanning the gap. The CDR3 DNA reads TGCAGCGTCGAAACGTTGACAGTCAGCTCCTACAATGAGCAGTTCTTC. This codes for CSVETLTVSSYNEQFF.

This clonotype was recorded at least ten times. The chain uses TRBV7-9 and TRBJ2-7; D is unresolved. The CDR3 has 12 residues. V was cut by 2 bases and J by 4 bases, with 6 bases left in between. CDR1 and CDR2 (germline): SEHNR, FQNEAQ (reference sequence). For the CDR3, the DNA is TGTGCCAGCAGCTTAATCAGTTACGAGCAGTACTTC. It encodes CASSLISYEQYF.

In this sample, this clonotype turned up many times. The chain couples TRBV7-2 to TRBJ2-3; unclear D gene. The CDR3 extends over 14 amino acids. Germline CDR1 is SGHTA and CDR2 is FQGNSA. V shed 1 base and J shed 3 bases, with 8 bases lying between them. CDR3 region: CASSLGLLTDTQYF. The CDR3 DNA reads TGTGCCAGCAGCTTAGGTCTTTTGACAGATACGCAGTATTTT.